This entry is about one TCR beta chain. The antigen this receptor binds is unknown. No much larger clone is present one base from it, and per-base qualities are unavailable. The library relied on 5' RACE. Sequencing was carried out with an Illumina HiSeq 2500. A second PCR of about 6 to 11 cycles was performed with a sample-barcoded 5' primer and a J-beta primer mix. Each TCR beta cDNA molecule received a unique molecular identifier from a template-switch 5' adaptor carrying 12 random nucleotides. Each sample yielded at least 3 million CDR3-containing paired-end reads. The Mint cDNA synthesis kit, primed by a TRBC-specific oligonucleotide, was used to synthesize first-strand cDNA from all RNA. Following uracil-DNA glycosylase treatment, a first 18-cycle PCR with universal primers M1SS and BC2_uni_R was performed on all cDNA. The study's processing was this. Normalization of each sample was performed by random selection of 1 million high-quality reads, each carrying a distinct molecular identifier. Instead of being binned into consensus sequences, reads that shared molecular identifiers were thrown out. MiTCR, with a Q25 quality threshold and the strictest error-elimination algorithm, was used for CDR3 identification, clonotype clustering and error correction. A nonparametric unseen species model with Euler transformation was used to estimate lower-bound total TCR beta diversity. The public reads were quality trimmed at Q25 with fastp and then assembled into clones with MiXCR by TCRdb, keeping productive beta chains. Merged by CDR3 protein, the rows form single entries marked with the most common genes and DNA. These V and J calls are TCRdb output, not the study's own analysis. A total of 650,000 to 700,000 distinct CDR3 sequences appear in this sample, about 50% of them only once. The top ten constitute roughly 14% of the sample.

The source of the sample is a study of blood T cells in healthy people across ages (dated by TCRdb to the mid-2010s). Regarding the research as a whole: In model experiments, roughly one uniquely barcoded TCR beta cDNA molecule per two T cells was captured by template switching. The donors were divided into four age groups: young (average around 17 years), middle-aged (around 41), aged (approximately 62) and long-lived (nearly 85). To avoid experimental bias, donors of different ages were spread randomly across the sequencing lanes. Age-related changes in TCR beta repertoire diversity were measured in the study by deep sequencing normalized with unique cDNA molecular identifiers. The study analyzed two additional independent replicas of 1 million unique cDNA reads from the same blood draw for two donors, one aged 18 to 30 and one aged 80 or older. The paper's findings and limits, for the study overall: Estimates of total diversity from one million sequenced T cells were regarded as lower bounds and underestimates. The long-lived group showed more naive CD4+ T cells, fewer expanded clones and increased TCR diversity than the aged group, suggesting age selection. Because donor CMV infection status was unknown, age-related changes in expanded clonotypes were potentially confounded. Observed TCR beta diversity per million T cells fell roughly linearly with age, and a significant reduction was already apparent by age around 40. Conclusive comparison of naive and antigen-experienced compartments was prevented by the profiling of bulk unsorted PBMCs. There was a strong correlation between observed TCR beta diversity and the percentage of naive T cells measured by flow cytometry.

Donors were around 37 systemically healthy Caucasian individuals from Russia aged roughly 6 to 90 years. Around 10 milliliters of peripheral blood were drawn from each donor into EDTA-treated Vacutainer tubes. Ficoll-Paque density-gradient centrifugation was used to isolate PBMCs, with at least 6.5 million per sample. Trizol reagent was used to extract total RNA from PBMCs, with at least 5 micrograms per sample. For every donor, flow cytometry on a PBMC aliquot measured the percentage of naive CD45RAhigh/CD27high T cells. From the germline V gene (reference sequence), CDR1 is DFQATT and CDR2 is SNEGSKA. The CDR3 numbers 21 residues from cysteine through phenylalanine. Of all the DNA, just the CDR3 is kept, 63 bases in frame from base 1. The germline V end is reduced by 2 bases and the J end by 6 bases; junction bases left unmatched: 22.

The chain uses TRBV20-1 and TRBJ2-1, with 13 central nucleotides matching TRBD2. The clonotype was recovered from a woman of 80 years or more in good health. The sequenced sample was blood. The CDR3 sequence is CSARSLGPTSGGAGWSNEQFF. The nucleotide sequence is TGCAGTGCTAGATCCCTCGGGCCTACTAGCGGGGGGGCCGGGTGGTCCAATGAGCAGTTCTTC.